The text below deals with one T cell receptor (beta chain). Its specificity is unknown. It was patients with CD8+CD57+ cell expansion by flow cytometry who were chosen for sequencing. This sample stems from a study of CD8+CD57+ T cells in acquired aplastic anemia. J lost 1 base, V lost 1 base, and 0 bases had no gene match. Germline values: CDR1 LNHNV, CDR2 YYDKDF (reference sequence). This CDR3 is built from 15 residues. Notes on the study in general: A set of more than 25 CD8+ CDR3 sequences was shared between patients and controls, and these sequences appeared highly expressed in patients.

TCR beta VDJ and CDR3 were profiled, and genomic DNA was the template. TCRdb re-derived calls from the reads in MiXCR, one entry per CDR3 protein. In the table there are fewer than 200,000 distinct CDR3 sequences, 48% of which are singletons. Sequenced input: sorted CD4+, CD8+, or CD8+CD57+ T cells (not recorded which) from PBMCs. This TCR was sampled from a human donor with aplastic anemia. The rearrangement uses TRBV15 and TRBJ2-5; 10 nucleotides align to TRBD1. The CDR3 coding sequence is TGTGCCACCAGCAGAGGGACAGGGGGCCAAGAGACCCAGTACTTC. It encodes CATSRGTGGQETQYF.